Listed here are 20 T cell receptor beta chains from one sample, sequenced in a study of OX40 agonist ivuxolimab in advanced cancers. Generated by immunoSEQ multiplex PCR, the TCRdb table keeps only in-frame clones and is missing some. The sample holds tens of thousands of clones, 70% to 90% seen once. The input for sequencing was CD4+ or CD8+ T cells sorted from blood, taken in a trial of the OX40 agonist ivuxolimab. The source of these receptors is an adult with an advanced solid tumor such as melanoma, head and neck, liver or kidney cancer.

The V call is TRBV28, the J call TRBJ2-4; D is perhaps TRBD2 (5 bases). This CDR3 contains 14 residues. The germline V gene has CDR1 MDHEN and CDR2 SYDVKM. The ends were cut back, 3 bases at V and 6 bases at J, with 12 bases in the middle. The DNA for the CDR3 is TGTGCCAGCAGTTTGAAGGCTGGAGGAAACATTCAGTACTTC. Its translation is CASSLKAGGNIQYF.

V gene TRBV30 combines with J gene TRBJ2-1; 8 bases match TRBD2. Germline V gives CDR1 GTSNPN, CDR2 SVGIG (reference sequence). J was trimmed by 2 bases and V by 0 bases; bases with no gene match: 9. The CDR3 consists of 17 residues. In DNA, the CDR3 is TGTGCCTGGAGTGTTTTCAGCGGGGGAGGCACCTACAATGAGCAGTTCTTC. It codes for CAWSVFSGGGTYNEQFF.

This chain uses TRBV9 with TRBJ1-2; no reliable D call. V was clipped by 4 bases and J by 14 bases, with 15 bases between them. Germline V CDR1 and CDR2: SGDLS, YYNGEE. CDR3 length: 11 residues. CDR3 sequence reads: CASSQAGIGTF. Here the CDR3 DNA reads TGTGCCAGCAGCCAAGCCGGGATTGGGACCTTC.

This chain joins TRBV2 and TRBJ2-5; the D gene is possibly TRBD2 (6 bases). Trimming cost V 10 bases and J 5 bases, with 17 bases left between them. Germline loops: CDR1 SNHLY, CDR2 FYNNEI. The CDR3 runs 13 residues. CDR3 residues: CAISGDSQETQYF. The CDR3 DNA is TGTGCCATATCCGGGGACTCCCAGGAGACCCAGTACTTC. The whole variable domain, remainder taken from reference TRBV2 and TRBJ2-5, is EPEVTQTPSHQVTQMGQEVILRCVPISNHLYFYWYRQILGQKVEFLVSFYNNEISEKSEIFDDQFSVERPDGSNFTLKIRSTKLEDSAMYFCAISGDSQETQYFGPGTRLLVL.

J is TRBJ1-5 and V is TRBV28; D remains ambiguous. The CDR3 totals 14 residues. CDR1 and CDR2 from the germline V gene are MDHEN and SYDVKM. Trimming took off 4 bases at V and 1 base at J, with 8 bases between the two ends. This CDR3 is CASSYTDSNQPQHF. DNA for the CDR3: TGTGCCAGCAGTTACACAGACAGCAATCAGCCCCAGCATTTT.

The CDR3 nucleotides are TGTGCCTGGAGAGACACAAGCAATCAGCCCCAGCATTTT. As protein: CAWRDTSNQPQHF. V is TRBV30 and J is TRBJ1-5, with D uncertain. This CDR3 is 13 amino acids long. Germline V gene lookup returns CDR1 GTSNPN and CDR2 SVGIG (reference sequence). Trimming took 3 bases from V and 1 from J, leaving 7 bases between them.

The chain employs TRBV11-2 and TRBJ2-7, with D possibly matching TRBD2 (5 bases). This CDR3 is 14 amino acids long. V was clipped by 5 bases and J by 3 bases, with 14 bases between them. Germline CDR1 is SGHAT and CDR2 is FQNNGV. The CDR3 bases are TGTGCCAGCAGCCTTACTATGGCGGGCTACGAGCAGTACTTC. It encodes CASSLTMAGYEQYF.

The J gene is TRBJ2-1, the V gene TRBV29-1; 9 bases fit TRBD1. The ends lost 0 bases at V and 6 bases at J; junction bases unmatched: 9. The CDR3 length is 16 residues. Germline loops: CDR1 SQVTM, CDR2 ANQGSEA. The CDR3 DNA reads TGCAGCGTTGAAGATCGGGACAGGGTGGCGGGCAATGAGCAGTTCTTC. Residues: CSVEDRDRVAGNEQFF.

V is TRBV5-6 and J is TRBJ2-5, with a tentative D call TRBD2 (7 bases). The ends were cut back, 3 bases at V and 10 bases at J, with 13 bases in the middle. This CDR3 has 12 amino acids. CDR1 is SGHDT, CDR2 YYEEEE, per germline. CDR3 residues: CASSWGGGDQYF. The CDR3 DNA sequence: TGTGCCAGCAGCTGGGGGGGCGGCGACCAGTACTTC. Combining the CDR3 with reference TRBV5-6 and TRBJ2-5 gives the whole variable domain DAGVTQSPTHLIKTRGQQVTLRCSPKSGHDTVSWYQQALGQGPQFIFQYYEEEERQRGNFPDRFSGHQFPNYSSELNVNALLLGDSALYLCASSWGGGDQYFGPGTRLLVL.

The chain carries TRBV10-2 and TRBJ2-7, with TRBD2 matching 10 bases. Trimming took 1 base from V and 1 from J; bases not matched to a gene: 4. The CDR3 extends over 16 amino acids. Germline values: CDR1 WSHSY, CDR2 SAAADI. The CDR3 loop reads CASSEWASGGSYEQYF. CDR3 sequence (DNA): TGCGCCAGCAGTGAGTGGGCTAGCGGGGGTTCCTACGAGCAGTACTTC.

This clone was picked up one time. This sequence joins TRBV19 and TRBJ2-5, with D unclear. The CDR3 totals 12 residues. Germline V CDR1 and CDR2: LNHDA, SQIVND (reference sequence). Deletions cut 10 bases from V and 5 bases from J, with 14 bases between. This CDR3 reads CATSWEGETQYF. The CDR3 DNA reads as TGTGCCACCTCTTGGGAAGGGGAGACCCAGTACTTC.

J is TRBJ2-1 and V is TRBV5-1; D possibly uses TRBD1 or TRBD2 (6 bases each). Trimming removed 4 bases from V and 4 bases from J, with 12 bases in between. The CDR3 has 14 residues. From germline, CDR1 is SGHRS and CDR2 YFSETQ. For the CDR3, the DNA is TGCGCCAGCAGCGGGGGGCTCGGGTACAATGAGCAGTTCTTC. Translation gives CASSGGLGYNEQFF.

The CDR3: CASSQDTEGLGNTIYF. CDR3 sequence (DNA): TGCGCCAGCAGCCAAGATACAGAGGGGCTAGGAAACACCATATATTTT. This chain connects TRBV4-1 to TRBJ1-3; the D gene is possibly TRBD1 (5 bases). The CDR3 loop spans 16 amino acids. Germline V gene lookup returns CDR1 MGHRA and CDR2 YSYEKL. Between the trimmed V and J ends, which lost 0 bases and 4 bases, there was a span of 13 bases.

The CDR3 sequence is CASTPGPSRTGELFF. In nucleotides, the CDR3 is TGTGCCAGCACCCCTGGGCCAAGTAGGACCGGGGAGCTGTTTTTT. V is TRBV2 and J is TRBJ2-2, with D unclear. Germline values: CDR1 SNHLY, CDR2 FYNNEI. Trimming shortened V by 7 bases and J by 5 bases, and 17 bases separated the two germline ends. This CDR3 is built from 15 residues.

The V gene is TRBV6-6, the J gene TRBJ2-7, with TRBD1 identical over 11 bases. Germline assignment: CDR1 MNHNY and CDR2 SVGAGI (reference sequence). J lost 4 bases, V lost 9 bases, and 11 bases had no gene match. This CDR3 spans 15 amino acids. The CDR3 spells CASNHPGQGVYEQYF. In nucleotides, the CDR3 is TGTGCCAGTAACCATCCGGGACAGGGGGTTTACGAGCAGTACTTC.

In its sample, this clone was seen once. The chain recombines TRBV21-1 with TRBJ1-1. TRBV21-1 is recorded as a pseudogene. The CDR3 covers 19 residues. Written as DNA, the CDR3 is TGTGCCAGCACCTCAAAGGGCCATCTCGGTCTCTTCGACAACACTGAAGCTTTCTTT. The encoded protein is CASTSKGHLGLFDNTEAFF.

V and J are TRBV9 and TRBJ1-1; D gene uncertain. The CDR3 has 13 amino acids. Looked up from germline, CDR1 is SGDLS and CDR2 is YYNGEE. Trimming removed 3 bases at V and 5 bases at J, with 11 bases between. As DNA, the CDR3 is TGTGCCAGCAGCGGACATGGATGGACTGAAGCTTTCTTT. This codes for CASSGHGWTEAFF.

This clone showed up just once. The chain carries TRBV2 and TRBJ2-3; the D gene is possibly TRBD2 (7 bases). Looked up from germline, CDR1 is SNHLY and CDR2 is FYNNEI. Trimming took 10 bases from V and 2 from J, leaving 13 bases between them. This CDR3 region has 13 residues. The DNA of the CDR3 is TGTGCCACATGGGGGGGCAACACAGATACGCAGTATTTT. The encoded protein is CATWGGNTDTQYF. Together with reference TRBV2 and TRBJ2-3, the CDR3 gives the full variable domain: EPEVTQTPSHQVTQMGQEVILRCVPISNHLYFYWYRQILGQKVEFLVSFYNNEISEKSEIFDDQFSVERPDGSNFTLKIRSTKLEDSAMYFCATWGGNTDTQYFGPGTRLTVL.

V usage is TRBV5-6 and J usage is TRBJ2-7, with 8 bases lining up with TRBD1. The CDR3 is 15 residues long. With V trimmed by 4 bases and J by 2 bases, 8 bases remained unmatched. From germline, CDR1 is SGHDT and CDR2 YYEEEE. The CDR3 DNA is TGTGCCAGCAGCCTGGGGGCAGGGGGCCCCTACGAGCAGTACTTC. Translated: CASSLGAGGPYEQYF.

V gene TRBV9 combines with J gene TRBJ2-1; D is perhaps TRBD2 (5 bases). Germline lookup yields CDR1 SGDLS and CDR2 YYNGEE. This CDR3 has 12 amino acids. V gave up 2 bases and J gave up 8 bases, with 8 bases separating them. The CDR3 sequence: CASSVTRDEQFF. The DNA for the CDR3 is TGTGCCAGCAGCGTGACGAGGGATGAGCAGTTCTTC.